The 9 T cell receptor beta chains given below trace back to one sample, sequenced in a study of cytomegalovirus exposure and HLA in healthy donors (dated by TCRdb to about 2017). Library creation used the immunoSEQ multiplex PCR assay. For the multiplex PCR, a mixture combining 60 forward primers for TCR Vbeta segments and 13 reverse primers for TCR Jbeta segments was used. Imported from immuneACCESS, the table was reduced by TCRdb to in-frame sequences with V and J called. These copies leave out some clones; in studies compared against another copy, an unresolved V gene accounts for under half, and the cause of the remainder is not known. A total of about 150,000 clones appear in this sample, 75% to 85% of them only once. The biggest ten clones account for roughly 5.5% of the sample. The sequencing sample was made of PBMCs. These receptors came from a woman aged 40 to 49 in good health and CMV-seropositive.

The gene calls are TRBV18 and TRBJ2-3; 12 bases are a match to TRBD2. Looked up from germline, CDR1 is KGHSH and CDR2 is LQKENI. J lost 4 bases, V lost 0 bases, and 11 bases had no gene match. The CDR3 is made up of 19 amino acids. The CDR3 nucleotides are TGTGCCAGCTCACCACCCCCGGGAAGACTAGCGGGAGTACCAGATACGCAGTATTTT. Translating it yields CASSPPPGRLAGVPDTQYF.

J is TRBJ2-7 and V is TRBV5-6, with TRBD2 identical over 13 bases. CDR3 length: 15 amino acids. V trimming: 4 bases; J trimming: 4 bases; junction bases outside the gene matches: 5. Germline V gives CDR1 SGHDT, CDR2 YYEEEE. For the CDR3, the DNA is TGTGCCAGCAGCGATCCGACTAGCGGGAGGTACGAGCAGTACTTC. Protein sequence: CASSDPTSGRYEQYF.

The chain recombines TRBV7-9 with TRBJ1-1, with unresolved D. Per germline, CDR1 SEHNR and CDR2 FQNEAQ (reference sequence). V was cut by 2 bases and J by 2 bases, with 9 bases left in between. The CDR3 is made up of 14 amino acids. CDR3 DNA: TGTGCCAGCAGCTTATTTGGCAGAAACACTGAAGCTTTCTTT. Protein product: CASSLFGRNTEAFF.

V is TRBV6-6 and J is TRBJ1-6; D perhaps matches TRBD1 (6 bases). This CDR3 is 14 amino acids long. The ends were cut back, 8 bases at V and 10 bases at J, with 18 bases in the middle. Germline-derived CDR1 and CDR2 are MNHNY and SVGAGI (reference sequence). The CDR3 DNA reads as TGTGCCAGCGGAAACAGGGTGGGGGGGTCACCCCTCCACTTT. Amino acid sequence: CASGNRVGGSPLHF.

The gene calls are TRBV6-5 and TRBJ2-1; a possible D gene is TRBD2 (5 bases). This CDR3 region has 16 residues. Germline CDR1 is MNHEY and CDR2 is SVGAGI. V dropped 2 bases and J dropped 0 bases, with 11 bases sitting between them. CDR3 sequence reads: CASSYPEVPSYNEQFF. CDR3 nucleotide sequence: TGTGCCAGCAGTTACCCGGAGGTCCCCTCCTACAATGAGCAGTTCTTC.

The chain carries TRBV2 and TRBJ2-7; possible D gene TRBD2, 6 bases. Trimming left V 6 bases short and J 3 bases short, with 18 bases between. The CDR3 covers 15 residues. CDR1 is SNHLY and CDR2 is FYNNEI in the germline V gene. CDR3 bases: TGTGCCAGCAGCCCCTCCCTTCGACTAGGCTACGAGCAGTACTTC. This sequence encodes CASSPSLRLGYEQYF.

The chain has TRBV5-1 and TRBJ2-2; 7 positions match TRBD2. Germline V lookup: CDR1 SGHRS, CDR2 YFSETQ. The ends lost 4 bases at V and 5 bases at J; junction bases unmatched: 8. CDR3 length equals 15 residues. CDR3 sequence: CASSRSGAGTGELFF. The CDR3 bases are TGCGCCAGCAGCCGGAGCGGGGCTGGGACCGGGGAGCTGTTTTTT.

DNA for the CDR3: TGTGCCAGCAGCCCGGGTGGCAATCAGCCCCAGCATTTT. It is translated as CASSPGGNQPQHF. The chain is built from TRBV2 and TRBJ1-5; no definite D call. V was cut by 6 bases and J by 2 bases, with 8 bases left in between. CDR1 SNHLY and CDR2 FYNNEI come from the germline V gene. This CDR3 comprises 13 residues. The full variable domain, completed using reference TRBV2 and TRBJ1-5, is EPEVTQTPSHQVTQMGQEVILRCVPISNHLYFYWYRQILGQKVEFLVSFYNNEISEKSEIFDDQFSVERPDGSNFTLKIRSTKLEDSAMYFCASSPGGNQPQHFGDGTRLSIL.

V is TRBV5-1 and J is TRBJ2-3; perhaps TRBD2 as D (6 bases). The V gene lost 2 bases and the J gene lost 0 bases, with 7 bases spanning the gap. Germline CDR1 reads SGHRS; CDR2 reads YFSETQ. The CDR3 length is 14 residues. Here the CDR3 DNA reads TGCGCCAGCAGCTTTGGAGGGAGCACAGATACGCAGTATTTT. Translated: CASSFGGSTDTQYF.